The entry below gives a single T cell receptor (beta chain) sequence along with its context. Clones were read by immunoSEQ multiplex PCR, and TCRdb kept only the in-frame ones, dropping some. The profile covers about 420,000 clones, with roughly 89% appearing a single time and 0.75% to 0.85% taken by the ten largest. V was shortened by 1 base and J by 7 bases, with 14 bases between the two germline ends. Germline loops: CDR1 LGHNT, CDR2 FRNRAP. The CDR3 contains 15 residues. This record comes from a study of blood T cell repertoires in COVID-19. Source material: peripheral blood. The TCR comes from a man aged 18 to 30 with COVID-19, enrolled during active disease. The chain uses TRBV12-5 and TRBJ2-1; D not resolved. The CDR3, as DNA: TGTGCTAGTGGTTTGGCCAGGTCCCCTTATAATGAGCAGTTCTTC. This gives the protein CASGLARSPYNEQFF.